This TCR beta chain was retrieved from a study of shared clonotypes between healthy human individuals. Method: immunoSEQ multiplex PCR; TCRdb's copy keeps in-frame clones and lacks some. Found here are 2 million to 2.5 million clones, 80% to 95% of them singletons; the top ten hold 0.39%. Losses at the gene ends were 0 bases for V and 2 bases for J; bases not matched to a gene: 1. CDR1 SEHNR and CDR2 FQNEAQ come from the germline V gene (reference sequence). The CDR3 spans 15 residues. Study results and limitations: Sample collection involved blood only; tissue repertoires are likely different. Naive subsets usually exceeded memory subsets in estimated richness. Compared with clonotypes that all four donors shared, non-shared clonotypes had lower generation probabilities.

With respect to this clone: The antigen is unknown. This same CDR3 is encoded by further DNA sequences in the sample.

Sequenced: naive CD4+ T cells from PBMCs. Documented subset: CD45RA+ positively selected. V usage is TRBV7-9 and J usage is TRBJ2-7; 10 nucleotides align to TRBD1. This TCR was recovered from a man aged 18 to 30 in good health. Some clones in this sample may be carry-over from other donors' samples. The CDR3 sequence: CASSLAGTGAYEQYF. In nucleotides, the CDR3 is TGTGCCAGCAGCTTAGCCGGGACAGGGGCCTACGAGCAGTACTTC. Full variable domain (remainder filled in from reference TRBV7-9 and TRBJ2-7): DTGVSQNPRHKITKRGQNVTFRCDPISEHNRLYWYRQTLGQGPEFLTYFQNEAQLEKSRLLSDRFSAERPKGSFSTLEIQRTEQGDSAMYLCASSLAGTGAYEQYFGPGTRLTVT.